This passage covers 6 T cell receptor beta chains from one sample sequenced in a study of radiation and T cells in renal cell carcinoma. Method: immunoSEQ multiplex PCR; TCRdb's copy keeps in-frame clones and lacks some. The repertoire has 14,000 to 15,000 clones, 62% of them found once; the top ten carry approximately 18%. The treatment: treatment-naive control, cytoreductive nephrectomy. The specimen comprised tumor tissue, sampled from a patient whose treatment was nephrectomy without radiotherapy. The receptors here all came from a man aged 55 to 69 with renal cell carcinoma.

This clone came up a few times. The chain combines TRBV2 with TRBJ1-2, with 9 bases fitting TRBD1. V lost 7 bases and J lost 2; bases outside the gene matches: 8. Germline V CDR1 and CDR2: SNHLY, FYNNEI. This CDR3 is 15 amino acids long. Here the CDR3 reads CASTLGTGWNYGYTF. Written as DNA, the CDR3 is TGTGCCAGCACCCTAGGGACAGGGTGGAACTATGGCTACACCTTC.

This clone is medium-sized in the sample. The CDR3 loop reads CASSFTGELHTEAFF. CDR3 DNA: TGCGCCAGCAGCTTCACGGGGGAGTTACACACTGAAGCTTTCTTT. This sequence joins TRBV5-1 and TRBJ1-1, with D perhaps matching TRBD1 (5 bases). Trimming stripped 2 bases from V and 3 bases from J, with 14 bases between. The CDR3 is 15 residues long. CDR1 is SGHRS and CDR2 is YFSETQ in the germline V gene.

This clone is categorized as medium-sized. This chain uses TRBV27 with TRBJ1-1, with D unclear. The CDR3 sequence is 16 residues long. V lost 7 bases and J lost 5, with 23 bases in between. The germline gives CDR1 MNHEY, CDR2 SMNVEV (reference sequence). The CDR3 DNA is TGTGCCAGCACCCACCTGAGGCCGATAAAAGGAACTGAAGCTTTCTTT. The encoded protein is CASTHLRPIKGTEAFF.

The V gene is TRBV19, the J gene TRBJ1-2; D not certain. The germline gives CDR1 LNHDA, CDR2 SQIVND (reference sequence). V was clipped by 3 bases and J by 4 bases, with 15 bases between them. This CDR3 has 15 residues. CDR3 protein: CASSINPLTGYGYTF. CDR3 DNA sequence: TGTGCCAGTAGTATCAATCCCCTGACGGGCTATGGCTACACCTTC.

The rearrangement links TRBV9 to TRBJ1-1; TRBD1 agrees at 7 bases. The CDR3 totals 12 residues. Germline values: CDR1 SGDLS, CDR2 YYNGEE. V was pared by 6 bases and J by 4 bases, with 3 bases of the junction left unmatched. The CDR3: CASTGDSTEAFF. CDR3 in DNA: TGTGCCAGCACCGGGGACAGCACTGAAGCTTTCTTT.

The gene calls are TRBV28 and TRBJ2-3; no definite D call. The V end was cut by 2 bases, the J end by 5 bases, with 8 bases between. The CDR3 is 13 amino acids. Germline assignment: CDR1 MDHEN and CDR2 SYDVKM. CDR3 DNA sequence: TGTGCCAGCAGTTTAAACCAAGGAGATACGCAGTATTTT. It encodes CASSLNQGDTQYF. Using reference TRBV28 and TRBJ2-3 for the parts outside the CDR3, the full variable domain is DVKVTQSSRYLVKRTGEKVFLECVQDMDHENMFWYRQDPGLGLRLIYFSYDVKMKEKGDIPEGYSVSREKKERFSLILESASTNQTSMYLCASSLNQGDTQYFGPGTRLTVL.